This T cell receptor beta chain appears in the sequencing data of a study of T cell responses to AZD1222 COVID-19 vaccine. Whole-study findings and limits: Mostly white British, mostly female donors; authors suggested clonal diversity may be underestimated.

Germline-derived CDR1 and CDR2 are MDHEN and SYDVKM. The CDR3 totals 13 residues. V dropped 3 bases and J dropped 2 bases, with 7 bases sitting between them. The repertoire was sequenced with immunoSEQ multiplex PCR; TCRdb's copy has only in-frame clones and lacks some. This table holds some 56,000 clones, around 85% found once. On this clone itself: Its antigen is undetermined.

This rearrangement joins TRBV28 to TRBJ1-1; D unclear. The material was peripheral blood, obtained on day 0 of AZD1222 vaccination. This sequence was found in an adult in good health. This CDR3 is CASSLRPNTEAFF. The CDR3 coding sequence is TGTGCCAGCAGTTTGAGGCCAAACACTGAAGCTTTCTTT.